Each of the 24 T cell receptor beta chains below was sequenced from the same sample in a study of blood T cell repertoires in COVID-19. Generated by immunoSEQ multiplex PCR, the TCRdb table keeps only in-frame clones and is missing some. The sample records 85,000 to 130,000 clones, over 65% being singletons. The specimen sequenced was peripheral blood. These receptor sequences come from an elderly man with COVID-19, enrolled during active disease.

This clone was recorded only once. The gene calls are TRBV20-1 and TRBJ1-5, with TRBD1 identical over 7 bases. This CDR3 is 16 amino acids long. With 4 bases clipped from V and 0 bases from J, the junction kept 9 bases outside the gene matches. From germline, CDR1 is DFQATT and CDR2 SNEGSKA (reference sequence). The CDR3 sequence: CSAIDRELYSNQPQHF. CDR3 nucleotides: TGCAGTGCTATTGACAGGGAATTATATAGCAATCAGCCCCAGCATTTT.

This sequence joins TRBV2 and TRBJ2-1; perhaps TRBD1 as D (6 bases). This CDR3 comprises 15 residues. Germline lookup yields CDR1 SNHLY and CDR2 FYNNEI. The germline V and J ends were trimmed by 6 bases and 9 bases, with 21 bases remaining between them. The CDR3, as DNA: TGTGCCAGCAGGGAGACAGGCGGTATTGAACTTGAGCAGTTCTTC. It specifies CASRETGGIELEQFF.

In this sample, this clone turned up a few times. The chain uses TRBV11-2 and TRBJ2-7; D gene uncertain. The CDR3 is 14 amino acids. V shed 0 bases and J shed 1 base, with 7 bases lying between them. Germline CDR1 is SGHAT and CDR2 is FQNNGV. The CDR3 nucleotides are TGTGCCAGCAGCTTAGATCGGTCGTCCTACGAGCAGTACTTC. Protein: CASSLDRSSYEQYF.

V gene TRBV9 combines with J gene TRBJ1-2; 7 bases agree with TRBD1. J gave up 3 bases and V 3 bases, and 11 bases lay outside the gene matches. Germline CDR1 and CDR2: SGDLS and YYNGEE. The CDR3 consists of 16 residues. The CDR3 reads CASSGHRTGEDYGYTF. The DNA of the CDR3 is TGTGCCAGCAGCGGTCATCGAACAGGGGAGGACTATGGCTACACCTTC.

CDR3 nucleotides: TGTGCCAGCAGTAGGACAGAATGGAACACTGAAGCTTTCTTT. As protein: CASSRTEWNTEAFF. The gene calls are TRBV11-1 and TRBJ1-1; a weak D match, TRBD1 (6 bases). CDR3 length equals 14 residues. V lost 6 bases and J lost 1, with 12 bases in between. CDR1 is SGHAT, CDR2 FQDESV, per germline (reference sequence).

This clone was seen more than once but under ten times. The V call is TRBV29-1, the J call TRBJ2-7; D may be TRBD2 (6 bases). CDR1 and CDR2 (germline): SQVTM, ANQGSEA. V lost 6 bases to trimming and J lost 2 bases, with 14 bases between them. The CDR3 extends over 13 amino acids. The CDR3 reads CSVAASEPYEQYF. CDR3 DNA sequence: TGCAGCGTGGCGGCTAGCGAACCCTACGAGCAGTACTTC.

The DNA for the CDR3 is TGTGCCAGCAGTTTAGGGACAGGGGGATCCTACGAGCAGTACTTC. Translated: CASSLGTGGSYEQYF. This chain uses TRBV28 with TRBJ2-7; TRBD1 aligns across 11 bases. CDR1 is MDHEN, CDR2 SYDVKM, per germline. The CDR3 covers 15 residues. V shed 2 bases and J 1 base; nucleotides not matched to a gene: 1.

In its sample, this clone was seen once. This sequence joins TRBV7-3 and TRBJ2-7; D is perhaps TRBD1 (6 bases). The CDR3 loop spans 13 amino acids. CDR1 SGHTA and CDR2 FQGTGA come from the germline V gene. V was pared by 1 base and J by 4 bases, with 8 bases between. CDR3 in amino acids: CASSLNQGYEQYF. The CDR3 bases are TGTGCCAGCAGCTTAAATCAGGGGTACGAGCAGTACTTC.

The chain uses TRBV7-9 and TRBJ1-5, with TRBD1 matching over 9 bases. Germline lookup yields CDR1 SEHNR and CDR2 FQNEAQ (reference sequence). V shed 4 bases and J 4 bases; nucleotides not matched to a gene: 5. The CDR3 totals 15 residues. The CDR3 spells CASSSAGTGNQPQHF. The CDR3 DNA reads TGTGCCAGCAGCTCAGCCGGGACAGGGAATCAGCCCCAGCATTTT.

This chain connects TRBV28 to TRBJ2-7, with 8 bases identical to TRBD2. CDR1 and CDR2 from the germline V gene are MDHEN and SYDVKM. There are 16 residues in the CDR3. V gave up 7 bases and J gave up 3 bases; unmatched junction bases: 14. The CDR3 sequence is CASNFPTSGEDYEQYF. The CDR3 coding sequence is TGTGCCAGCAATTTCCCCACTAGCGGAGAGGACTACGAGCAGTACTTC.

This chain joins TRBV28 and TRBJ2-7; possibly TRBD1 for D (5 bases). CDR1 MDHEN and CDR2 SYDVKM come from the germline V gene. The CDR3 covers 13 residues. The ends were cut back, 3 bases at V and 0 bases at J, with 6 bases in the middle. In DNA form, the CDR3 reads TGTGCCAGCAGTTTGGACAACTCCTACGAGCAGTACTTC. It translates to CASSLDNSYEQYF.

The chain's CDR3 is CAICCSSGNLPDTQYF. DNA of the CDR3: TGTGCCATTTGTTGTTCGAGCGGGAATCTCCCAGATACGCAGTATTTT. This chain joins TRBV10-3 and TRBJ2-3, with 7 positions matching TRBD2. Germline trimming cut 9 bases from V and 4 bases from J; bases unmatched to any gene: 16. CDR1 ENHRY and CDR2 SYGVKD come from the germline V gene. The CDR3 has 16 amino acids.

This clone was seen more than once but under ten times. The CDR3 DNA reads as TGTGCCAGCAGCTTAACGGGAGACAGGGTCTACAATGAGCAGTTCTTC. It codes for CASSLTGDRVYNEQFF. This chain connects TRBV7-3 to TRBJ2-1, with 7 nucleotides matching TRBD1. The germline CDR1 and CDR2 sequences are SGHTA and FQGTGA. The V gene end was trimmed by 0 bases and the J gene end by 3 bases; junction bases not matched to a gene: 5. The CDR3 contains 16 residues. Full variable domain (remainder filled in from reference TRBV7-3 and TRBJ2-1): GAGVSQTPSNKVTEKGKYVELRCDPISGHTALYWYRQSLGQGPEFLIYFQGTGAADDSGLPNDRFFAVRPEGSVSTLKIQRTERGDSAVYLCASSLTGDRVYNEQFFGPGTRLTVL.

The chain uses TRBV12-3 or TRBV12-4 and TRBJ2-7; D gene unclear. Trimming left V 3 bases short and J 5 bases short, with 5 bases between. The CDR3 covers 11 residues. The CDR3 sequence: CASSFLNEQYF. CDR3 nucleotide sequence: TGTGCCAGCAGTTTCCTAAACGAGCAGTACTTC.

CDR3 protein: CASSLGTSGSNEQFF. For the CDR3, the DNA is TGCGCCAGCAGCTTGGGGACTAGCGGGAGCAATGAGCAGTTCTTC. The V gene is TRBV5-1, the J gene TRBJ2-1; 13 positions match TRBD2. The germline gives CDR1 SGHRS, CDR2 YFSETQ. CDR3 size: 15 residues. The V and J ends lost 0 bases and 6 bases, in that order; junction bases with no gene match: 0.

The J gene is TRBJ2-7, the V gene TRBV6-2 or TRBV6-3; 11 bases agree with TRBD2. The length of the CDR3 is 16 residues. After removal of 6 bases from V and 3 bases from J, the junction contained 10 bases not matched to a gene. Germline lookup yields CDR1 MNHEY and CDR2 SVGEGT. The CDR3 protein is CASSLWGLAENYEQYF. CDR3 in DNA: TGTGCCAGCAGCCTCTGGGGACTAGCGGAAAACTACGAGCAGTACTTC.

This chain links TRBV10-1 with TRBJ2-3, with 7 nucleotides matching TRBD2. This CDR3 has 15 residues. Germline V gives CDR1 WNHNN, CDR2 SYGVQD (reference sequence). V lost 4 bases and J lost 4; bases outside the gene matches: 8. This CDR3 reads CASSAGSGTPDTQYF. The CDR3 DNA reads TGCGCCAGCAGTGCAGGAAGCGGGACCCCAGATACGCAGTATTTT.

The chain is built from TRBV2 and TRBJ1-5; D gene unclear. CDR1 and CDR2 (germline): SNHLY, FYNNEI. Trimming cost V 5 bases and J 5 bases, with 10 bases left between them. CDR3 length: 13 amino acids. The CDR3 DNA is TGTGCCAGCAGTCAGGAGGTCGATCAGCCCCAGCATTTT. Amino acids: CASSQEVDQPQHF.

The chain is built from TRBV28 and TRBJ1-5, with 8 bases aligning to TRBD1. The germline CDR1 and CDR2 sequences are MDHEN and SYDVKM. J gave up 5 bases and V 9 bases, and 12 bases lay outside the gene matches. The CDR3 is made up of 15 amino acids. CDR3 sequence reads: CARAIPDREDQPQHF. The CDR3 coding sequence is TGTGCCAGGGCGATTCCGGACAGGGAGGATCAGCCCCAGCATTTT.

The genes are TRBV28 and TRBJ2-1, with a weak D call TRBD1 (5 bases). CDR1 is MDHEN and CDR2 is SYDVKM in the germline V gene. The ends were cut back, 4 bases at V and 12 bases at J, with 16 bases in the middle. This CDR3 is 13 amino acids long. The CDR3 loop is CASSWVRASGQFF. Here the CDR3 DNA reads TGTGCCAGCAGTTGGGTCAGGGCAAGTGGGCAGTTCTTC.

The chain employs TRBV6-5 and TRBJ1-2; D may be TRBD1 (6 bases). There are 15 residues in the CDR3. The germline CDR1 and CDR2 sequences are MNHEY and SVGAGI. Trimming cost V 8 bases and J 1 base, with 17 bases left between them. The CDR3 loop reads CASQGGQQLNYGYTF. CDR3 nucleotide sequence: TGTGCCAGCCAAGGGGGACAACAGCTTAACTATGGCTACACCTTC.

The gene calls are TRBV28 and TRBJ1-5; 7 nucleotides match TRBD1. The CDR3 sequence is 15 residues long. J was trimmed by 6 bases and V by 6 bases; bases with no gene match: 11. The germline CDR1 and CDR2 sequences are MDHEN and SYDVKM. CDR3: CASRNFRQGFQPQHF. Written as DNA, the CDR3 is TGTGCCAGCAGAAATTTCCGACAGGGTTTTCAGCCCCAGCATTTT.

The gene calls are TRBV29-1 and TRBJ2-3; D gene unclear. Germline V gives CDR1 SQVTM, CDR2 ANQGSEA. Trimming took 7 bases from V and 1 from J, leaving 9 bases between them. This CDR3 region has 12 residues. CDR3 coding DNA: TGCAGCGACCAAAGAGGCACAGATACGCAGTATTTT. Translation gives CSDQRGTDTQYF.

CDR3 bases: TGCAGCGTTGCTGGCGGGAGGTTTAGGGAAGAGACCCAGTACTTC. Translation: CSVAGGRFREETQYF. V is TRBV29-1 and J is TRBJ2-5; TRBD2 matches 8 bases. Germline V gives CDR1 SQVTM, CDR2 ANQGSEA. V shed 4 bases and J 3 bases; nucleotides not matched to a gene: 10. The CDR3 is 15 amino acids. Full variable domain (missing parts from reference TRBV29-1 and TRBJ2-5): SAVISQKPSRDICQRGTSLTIQCQVDSQVTMMFWYRQQPGQSLTLIATANQGSEATYESGFVIDKFPISRPNLTFSTLTVSNMSPEDSSIYLCSVAGGRFREETQYFGPGTRLLVL.